This paragraph covers one T cell receptor beta chain sequence. What it binds is not known. PCR amplification relied on 60 Vbeta primers (plus 13 Jbeta primers). Here immunoSEQ multiplex PCR was the method, and the copy in TCRdb shows in-frame clones only, minus some. The data contain about 140,000 clones, 70% to 85% of them seen just once; the ten biggest clones take up 8.8%. The data derive from a study of cytomegalovirus exposure and HLA in healthy donors. Though nominally healthy at sampling, donors likely had unrecorded immune exposures. Overall study findings and caveats: Per a later analysis, 16,951 TCR beta sequences showed association with HLA alleles at 0.05 false discovery rate. Later analysis indicated greater clonal expansion among HLA-associated TCR beta chains than among equally common other chains.

This CDR3 has 15 residues. The V gene end was trimmed by 6 bases and the J gene end by 2 bases; junction bases not matched to a gene: 4. Per the germline V gene, CDR1 is SNHLY and CDR2 is FYNNEI. The rearrangement links TRBV2 to TRBJ2-6; 7 positions agree with TRBD1. The receptor comes from a woman between 50 and 59 years old in good health and CMV-seropositive. Sequences were obtained from PBMCs. The CDR3 here is CASSPDRAGANVLTF. CDR3 nucleotides: TGTGCCAGCAGCCCAGACAGGGCTGGGGCCAACGTCCTGACTTTC.